Sequencing of this TCR beta chain was carried out in a study of OX40 agonist ivuxolimab in advanced cancers. Across the whole study: The drug used for patients, ivuxolimab, was an agonistic anti-OX40 (CD134) antibody. General study points: The average count of expanded clones was higher among CD8+ T cells than among CD4+.

Clones were sequenced by immunoSEQ multiplex PCR, and TCRdb holds only the in-frame ones, with some missing. The table has approximately 70,000 clones, roughly 92% seen once. Comments on this clone: Its antigen is not known.

V lost 1 base and J lost 7, with 6 bases in between. Germline V gene sequence: CDR1 SGHTA, CDR2 FQGTGA. The CDR3 loop spans 12 amino acids. The sequence was obtained from an adult with an advanced solid tumor such as melanoma, head and neck, liver or kidney cancer. V usage is TRBV7-3 and J usage is TRBJ2-3; possible D gene TRBD2, 5 bases. The sequenced sample was CD4+ or CD8+ T cells sorted from blood, obtained in a trial of the OX40 agonist ivuxolimab. The CDR3 DNA sequence: TGTGCCAGCAGCTTAAACGGGAATACGCAGTATTTT. Encoded protein: CASSLNGNTQYF.